The source of this T cell receptor beta chain is a study of cytomegalovirus exposure and HLA in healthy donors. At the level of the study: Out of about 410 genotyped donors, 81% belonged to the Caucasian-associated ancestry cluster.

PCR employed 60 Vbeta and 13 Jbeta primers. The data were produced by immunoSEQ multiplex PCR, yet TCRdb's version contains in-frame clones alone and is incomplete. The sample has around 140,000 clones, more than 70% seen once. General observations from the study: Earlier analysis yielded a pattern in which most TCR beta V segments were productive about 87% or about 30% of the time. Sequencing depth roughly uniform across donors was assumed in presence/absence analyses.

The CDR3 consists of 11 residues. Germline values: CDR1 LNHDA, CDR2 SQIVND (reference sequence). With regard to this clone: The target antigen is unknown. An end of the junction does not agree with germline; a read error may underlie this.

The receptor's source is an older woman in good health and CMV-seronegative. V usage is TRBV19 and J usage is TRBJ1-2; D uncertain. Input material: PBMCs. As DNA, the CDR3 is TGTACCAGTAGTATAGAACGGGGCTACACCTTC. It is translated as CTSSIERGYTF.